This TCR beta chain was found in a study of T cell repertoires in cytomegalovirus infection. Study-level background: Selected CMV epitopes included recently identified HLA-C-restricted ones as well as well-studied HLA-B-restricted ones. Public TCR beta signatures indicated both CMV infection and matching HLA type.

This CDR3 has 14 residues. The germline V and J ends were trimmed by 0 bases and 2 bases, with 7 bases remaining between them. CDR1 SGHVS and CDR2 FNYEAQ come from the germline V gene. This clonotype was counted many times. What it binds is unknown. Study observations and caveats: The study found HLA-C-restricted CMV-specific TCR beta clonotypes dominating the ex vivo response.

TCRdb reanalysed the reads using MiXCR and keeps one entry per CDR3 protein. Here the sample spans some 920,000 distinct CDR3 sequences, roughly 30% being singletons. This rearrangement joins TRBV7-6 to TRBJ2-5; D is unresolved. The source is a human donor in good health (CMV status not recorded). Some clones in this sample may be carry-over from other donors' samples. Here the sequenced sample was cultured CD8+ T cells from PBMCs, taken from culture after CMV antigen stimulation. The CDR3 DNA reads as TGTGCCAGCAGCTTAGCCGGCTGGCAAGAGACCCAGTACTTC. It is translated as CASSLAGWQETQYF.